The 11 T cell receptor beta chains listed next were all sequenced from one sample in a study of T cell repertoires in cytomegalovirus infection. TCRdb re-called the reads through MiXCR, storing one row per CDR3 protein. This table has a few hundred thousand distinct CDR3 sequences, around 27% appearing once. The specimen was PBMCs. The source of these receptors is a human donor in good health (CMV status not recorded). Some clones in this sample may be carry-over from other donors' samples.

The chain employs TRBV7-9 and TRBJ1-1; no reliable D call. The CDR3 runs to 12 residues. With 3 bases removed from V and 8 bases from J, the gap between germline ends came to 10 bases. In germline, CDR1 is SEHNR, CDR2 FQNEAQ (reference sequence). In nucleotides, the CDR3 is TGTGCCAGCAGCTTGGAGAACAGAGAAGCTTTCTTT. Its translation is CASSLENREAFF.

This sequence joins TRBV12-3 or TRBV12-4 and TRBJ2-1, with D perhaps being TRBD1 or TRBD2 (5 bases each). This CDR3 is built from 15 residues. The V gene lost 6 bases and the J gene lost 6 bases, with 18 bases spanning the gap. Here the CDR3 DNA reads TGTGCCAGCAGGGTATTGGGGCTAGCCCGCAATGAGCAGTTCTTC. Its protein product is CASRVLGLARNEQFF.

The table lists this clonotype with many counts. The V gene is TRBV7-2, the J gene TRBJ1-5; D gene uncertain. The CDR3 consists of 14 residues. CDR1 and CDR2 (germline): SGHTA, FQGNSA. V lost 1 base and J 5 bases, leaving 9 bases between the germline ends. As DNA, the CDR3 is TGTGCCAGCAGCTTAGATACGGGCTATCAGCCCCAGCATTTT. Amino acids: CASSLDTGYQPQHF.

There are a few counts of this clonotype. The gene calls are TRBV6-2 or TRBV6-3 and TRBJ1-1; D uncertain. Germline V CDR1 and CDR2: MNHEY, SVGEGT. With 3 bases removed from V and 2 bases from J, the gap between germline ends came to 10 bases. CDR3 length: 14 amino acids. CDR3 residues: CASSYHGRNTEAFF. The CDR3 DNA reads as TGTGCCAGCAGTTATCACGGACGCAACACTGAAGCTTTCTTT.

J is TRBJ2-1 and V is TRBV11-2; D is unclear. V lost 0 bases, J lost 10 bases, and 7 bases lay in between. The length of the CDR3 is 12 residues. Germline CDR1 SGHAT, CDR2 FQNNGV. The CDR3 DNA follows: TGTGCCAGCAGCTTAGAATCCGGGGAGCAGTTCTTC. Translating gives CASSLESGEQFF.

This clonotype was seen ten or more times. The chain couples TRBV12-3 or TRBV12-4 to TRBJ1-1; 7 bases are shared with TRBD1. V was pared by 9 bases and J by 12 bases, with 4 bases of the junction left unmatched. CDR3 length equals 9 residues. In nucleotides, the CDR3 is TGTGCCAGTCGACAGGGATCTTTCTTT. This gives the protein CASRQGSFF.

This clonotype was found many times. The gene calls are TRBV4-2 and TRBJ1-4, with TRBD1 identical over 7 bases. The ends lost 1 base at V and 0 bases at J; junction bases unmatched: 8. The germline gives CDR1 LGHNA, CDR2 YNFKEQ. This CDR3 region has 18 residues. The CDR3 DNA reads TGTGCCAGCAGCCAAGGACAGGGAGTGGGGGCAACTAATGAAAAACTGTTTTTT. Its protein product is CASSQGQGVGATNEKLFF.

V and J are TRBV10-3 and TRBJ2-6; D not certain. The CDR3 has 15 amino acids. Germline V gene data show CDR1 as ENHRY and CDR2 as SYGVKD. V dropped 8 bases and J dropped 0 bases, with 11 bases sitting between them. The CDR3: CAIRVAISGANVLTF. DNA for the CDR3: TGTGCCATCCGGGTAGCTATCTCTGGGGCCAACGTCCTGACTTTC.

The sample holds a few counts of this clonotype. This chain links TRBV19 with TRBJ2-7; maybe TRBD2 (6 bases). Germline V gene lookup returns CDR1 LNHDA and CDR2 SQIVND (reference sequence). This CDR3 comprises 14 residues. The germline V and J ends were trimmed by 9 bases and 0 bases, with 15 bases remaining between them. The CDR3: CASQAGQNSYEQYF. CDR3 DNA sequence: TGTGCCAGCCAGGCGGGGCAGAACTCCTACGAGCAGTACTTC. Full variable domain (remainder filled in from reference TRBV19 and TRBJ2-7): DGGITQSPKYLFRKEGQNVTLSCEQNLNHDAMYWYRQDPGQGLRLIYYSQIVNDFQKGDIAEGYSVSREKKESFPLTVTSAQKNPTAFYLCASQAGQNSYEQYFGPGTRLTVT.

The genes are TRBV14 and TRBJ2-1; D is perhaps TRBD1 (7 bases). The germline CDR1 and CDR2 sequences are SGHDN and FVKESK. Trimming removed 6 bases at V and 7 bases at J, with 16 bases between. This CDR3 has 14 amino acids. CDR3 protein: CASSPRTGGNEQFF. The DNA for the CDR3 is TGTGCCAGCAGTCCTCGGACAGGAGGGAATGAGCAGTTCTTC.

The chain links TRBV7-9 to TRBJ1-1; D unresolved. The CDR3 length is 15 residues. V was clipped by 1 base and J by 3 bases, with 12 bases between them. CDR1 is SEHNR and CDR2 is FQNEAQ in the germline V gene (reference sequence). The CDR3 region has the DNA TGTGCCAGCAGCTTAGGCGCGGTACGAGACACTGAAGCTTTCTTT. Its translation is CASSLGAVRDTEAFF.